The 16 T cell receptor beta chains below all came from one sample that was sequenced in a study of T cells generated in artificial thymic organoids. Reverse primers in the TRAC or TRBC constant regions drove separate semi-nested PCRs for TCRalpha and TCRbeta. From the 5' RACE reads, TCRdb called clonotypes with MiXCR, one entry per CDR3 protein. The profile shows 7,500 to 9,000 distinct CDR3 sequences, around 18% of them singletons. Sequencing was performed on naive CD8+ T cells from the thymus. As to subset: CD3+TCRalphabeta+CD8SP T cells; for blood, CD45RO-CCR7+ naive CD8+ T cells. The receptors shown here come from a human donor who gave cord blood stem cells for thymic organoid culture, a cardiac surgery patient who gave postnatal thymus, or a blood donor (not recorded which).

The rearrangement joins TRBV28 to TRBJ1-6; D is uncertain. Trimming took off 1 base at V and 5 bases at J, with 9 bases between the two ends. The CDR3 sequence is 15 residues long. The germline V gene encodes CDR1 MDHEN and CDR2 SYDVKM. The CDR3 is CASSLFGKNNSPLHF. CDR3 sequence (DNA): TGTGCCAGCAGTTTATTCGGGAAGAATAATTCACCCCTCCACTTT. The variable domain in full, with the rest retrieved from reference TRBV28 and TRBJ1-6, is DVKVTQSSRYLVKRTGEKVFLECVQDMDHENMFWYRQDPGLGLRLIYFSYDVKMKEKGDIPEGYSVSREKKERFSLILESASTNQTSMYLCASSLFGKNNSPLHFGNGTRLTVT.

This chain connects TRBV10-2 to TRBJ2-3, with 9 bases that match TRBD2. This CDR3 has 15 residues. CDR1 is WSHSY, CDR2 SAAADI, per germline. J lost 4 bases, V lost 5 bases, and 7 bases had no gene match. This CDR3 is CASSPNSGRADTQYF. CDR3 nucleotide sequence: TGCGCCAGCAGTCCCAATAGCGGGAGAGCAGATACGCAGTATTTT.

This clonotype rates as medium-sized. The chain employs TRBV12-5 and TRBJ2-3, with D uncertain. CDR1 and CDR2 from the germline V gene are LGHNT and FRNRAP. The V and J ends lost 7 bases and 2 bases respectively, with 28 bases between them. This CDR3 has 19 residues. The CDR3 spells CASDSTGSPSPRYTDTQYF. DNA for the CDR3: TGTGCTAGTGACTCGACCGGGTCCCCGAGCCCCAGATACACAGATACGCAGTATTTT. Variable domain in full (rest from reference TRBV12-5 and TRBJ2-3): DARVTQTPRHKVTEMGQEVTMRCQPILGHNTVFWYRQTMMQGLELLAYFRNRAPLDDSGMPKDRFSAEMPDATLATLKIQPSEPRDSAVYFCASDSTGSPSPRYTDTQYFGPGTRLTVL.

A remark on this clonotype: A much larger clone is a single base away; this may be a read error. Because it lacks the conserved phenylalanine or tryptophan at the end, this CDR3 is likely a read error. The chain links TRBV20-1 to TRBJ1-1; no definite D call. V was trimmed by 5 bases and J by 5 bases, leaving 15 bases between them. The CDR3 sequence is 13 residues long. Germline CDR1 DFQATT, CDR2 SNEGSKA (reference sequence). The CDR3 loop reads CSAADEWATEAFL. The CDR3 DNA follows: TGCAGTGCTGCTGATGAATGGGCGACTGAAGCTTTCCTT.

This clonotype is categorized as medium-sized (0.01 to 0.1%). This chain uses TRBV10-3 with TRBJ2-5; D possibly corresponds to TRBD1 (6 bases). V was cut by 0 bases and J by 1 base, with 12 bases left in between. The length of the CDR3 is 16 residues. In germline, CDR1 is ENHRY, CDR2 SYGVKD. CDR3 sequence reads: CAISESTGHIQETQYF. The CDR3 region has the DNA TGTGCCATCAGTGAGTCGACGGGACATATCCAAGAGACCCAGTACTTC.

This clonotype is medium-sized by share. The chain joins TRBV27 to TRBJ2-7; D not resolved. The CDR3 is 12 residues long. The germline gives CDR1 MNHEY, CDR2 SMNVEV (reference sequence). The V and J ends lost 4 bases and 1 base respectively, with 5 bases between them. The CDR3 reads CASSSVSYEQYF. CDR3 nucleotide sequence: TGTGCCAGCAGTTCAGTATCCTACGAGCAGTACTTC.

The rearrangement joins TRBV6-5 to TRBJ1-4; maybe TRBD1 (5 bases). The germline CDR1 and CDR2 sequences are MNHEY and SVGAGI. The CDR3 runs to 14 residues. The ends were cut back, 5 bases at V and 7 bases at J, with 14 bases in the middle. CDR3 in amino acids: CASSPREGSEKLFF. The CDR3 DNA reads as TGTGCCAGCAGTCCCAGGGAAGGATCTGAAAAACTGTTTTTT.

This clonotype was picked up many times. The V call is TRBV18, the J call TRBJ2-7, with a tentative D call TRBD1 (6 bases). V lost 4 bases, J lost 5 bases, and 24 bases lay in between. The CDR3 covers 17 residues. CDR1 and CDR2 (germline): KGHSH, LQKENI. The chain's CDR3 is CASSLRATTSQGHEQYF. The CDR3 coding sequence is TGTGCCAGCTCACTCCGAGCCACCACCTCCCAGGGGCACGAGCAGTACTTC. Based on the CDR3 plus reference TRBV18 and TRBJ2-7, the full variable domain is NAGVMQNPRHLVRRRGQEARLRCSPMKGHSHVYWYRQLPEEGLKFMVYLQKENIIDESGMPKERFSAEFPKEGPSILRIQQVVRGDSAAYFCASSLRATTSQGHEQYFGPGTRLTVT.

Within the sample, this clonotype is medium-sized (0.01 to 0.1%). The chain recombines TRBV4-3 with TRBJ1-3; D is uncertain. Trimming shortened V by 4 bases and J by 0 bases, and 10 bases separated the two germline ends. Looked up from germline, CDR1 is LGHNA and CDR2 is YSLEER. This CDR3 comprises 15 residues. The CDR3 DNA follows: TGCGCCAGCAGCCCCGACGGGGACTCTGGAAACACCATATATTTT. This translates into CASSPDGDSGNTIYF.

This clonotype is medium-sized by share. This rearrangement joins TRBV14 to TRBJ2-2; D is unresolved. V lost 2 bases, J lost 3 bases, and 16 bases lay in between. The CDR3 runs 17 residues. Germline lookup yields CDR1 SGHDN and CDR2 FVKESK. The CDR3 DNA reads TGTGCCAGCAGCCAAAGATGGTCTACAGTTTACACCGGGGAGCTGTTTTTT. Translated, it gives CASSQRWSTVYTGELFF.

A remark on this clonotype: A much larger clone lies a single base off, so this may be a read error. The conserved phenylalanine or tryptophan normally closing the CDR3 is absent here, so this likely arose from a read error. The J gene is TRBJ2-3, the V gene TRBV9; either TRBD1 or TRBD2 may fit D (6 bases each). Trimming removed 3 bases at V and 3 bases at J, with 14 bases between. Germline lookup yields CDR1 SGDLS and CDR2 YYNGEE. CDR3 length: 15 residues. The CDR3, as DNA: TGTGCCAGCAGCGACTCAGGGGCGGGGACAGATACGCAGTATTGT. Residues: CASSDSGAGTDTQYC.

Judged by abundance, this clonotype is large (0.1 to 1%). The CDR3 sequence is CASSIRPGQGNTEAFF. The CDR3, as DNA: TGTGCCAGCAGTATCCGGCCGGGACAGGGAAACACTGAAGCTTTCTTT. V and J are TRBV28 and TRBJ1-1, with TRBD1 matching over 9 bases. This CDR3 is built from 16 residues. Germline V gene lookup returns CDR1 MDHEN and CDR2 SYDVKM. The V segment lost 5 bases and the J segment 2 bases; nucleotides outside the gene matches: 9.

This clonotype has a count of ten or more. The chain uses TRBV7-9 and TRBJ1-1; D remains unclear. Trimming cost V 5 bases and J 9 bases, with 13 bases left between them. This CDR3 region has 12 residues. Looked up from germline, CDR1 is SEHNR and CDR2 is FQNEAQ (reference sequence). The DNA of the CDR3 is TGTGCCAGCAGCCTCGGGAGTTTCAAAGCTTTCTTT. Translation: CASSLGSFKAFF.

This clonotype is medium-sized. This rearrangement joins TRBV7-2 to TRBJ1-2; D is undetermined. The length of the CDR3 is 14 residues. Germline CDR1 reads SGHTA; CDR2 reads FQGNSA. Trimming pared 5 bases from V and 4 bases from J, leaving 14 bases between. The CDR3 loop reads CASSQGPAPYGYTF. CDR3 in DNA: TGTGCCAGCAGCCAAGGGCCTGCACCCTATGGCTACACCTTC.

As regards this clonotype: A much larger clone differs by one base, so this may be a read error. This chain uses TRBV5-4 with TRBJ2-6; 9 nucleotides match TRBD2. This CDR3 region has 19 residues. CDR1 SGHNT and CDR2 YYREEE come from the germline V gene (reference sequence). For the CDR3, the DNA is TGTGCCGGCAGCTTGGATTGGGCGGGAGGGACCTCTGGGGCCAACGTCCTGACTTTC. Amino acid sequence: CAGSLDWAGGTSGANVLTF.

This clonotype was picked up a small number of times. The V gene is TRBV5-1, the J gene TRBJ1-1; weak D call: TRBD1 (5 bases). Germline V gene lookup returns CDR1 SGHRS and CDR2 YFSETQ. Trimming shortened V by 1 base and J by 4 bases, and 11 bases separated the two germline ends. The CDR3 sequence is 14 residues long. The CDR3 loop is CASSLSGGITEAFF. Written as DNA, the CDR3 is TGCGCCAGCAGCTTGAGTGGGGGGATCACTGAAGCTTTCTTT.